This T cell receptor (beta chain) was sequenced during a study of T cell responses to AZD1222 COVID-19 vaccine. Study-level background: Second doses were pooled across both intervals (about 4 or about 12 weeks). Study-wide results and caveats: Only a handful of AZD1222 recipients were seropositive at baseline. Repertoires were collected only later (after the peak T cell response had occurred). Nearly half of unique spike-specific TCRs reportedly avoided B.1.351 and B.1.1.7 mutated regions.

Using immunoSEQ multiplex PCR, the repertoire was profiled, and TCRdb retains in-frame clones only, with some absent. The table shows about 80,000 clones, with approximately 90% occurring only once. Details on this clone: Its matching antigen is unknown.

This sample comprised peripheral blood, obtained on day 0 of AZD1222 vaccination. The TCR was taken from an adult in good health.

CDR3 nucleotides: TGTGCCAGTAGTCTACCGCCAGGGGAGACCCAGTACTTC. It encodes CASSLPPGETQYF. This chain uses TRBV19 with TRBJ2-5; D possibly corresponds to TRBD1 (5 bases). Between the trimmed V and J ends, which lost 5 bases and 5 bases, there was a span of 12 bases. Germline CDR1 reads LNHDA; CDR2 reads SQIVND (reference sequence). The CDR3 loop spans 13 amino acids.